One sample yielded the 3 T cell receptor beta chains listed below, sequenced in a study of OX40 agonist ivuxolimab in advanced cancers. Generated by immunoSEQ multiplex PCR, the TCRdb table keeps only in-frame clones and is missing some. This table holds about 60,000 clones, approximately 87% found once. Source: CD4+ or CD8+ T cells sorted from blood, taken in a trial of the OX40 agonist ivuxolimab. Source of these receptors: an adult with an advanced solid tumor such as melanoma, head and neck, liver or kidney cancer.

The CDR3 sequence is CAISESPTGGTEAFF. Here the CDR3 DNA reads TGTGCCATCAGTGAGTCCCCTACTGGAGGGACTGAAGCTTTCTTT. The V and J genes are TRBV10-3 and TRBJ1-1; the D is unclear. Looked up from germline, CDR1 is ENHRY and CDR2 is SYGVKD. Trimming took off 0 bases at V and 5 bases at J, with 13 bases between the two ends. This CDR3 spans 15 amino acids.

The rearrangement links TRBV5-6 to TRBJ1-2; D is uncertain. Germline CDR1 SGHDT, CDR2 YYEEEE. V lost 0 bases and J lost 12, with 12 bases in between. There are 12 residues in the CDR3. CDR3 bases: TGTGCCAGCAGCTTGGTAGGTGGATTCGACACCTTC. It is translated as CASSLVGGFDTF. Drawing the rest from reference TRBV5-6 and TRBJ1-2, the complete variable domain is DAGVTQSPTHLIKTRGQQVTLRCSPKSGHDTVSWYQQALGQGPQFIFQYYEEEERQRGNFPDRFSGHQFPNYSSELNVNALLLGDSALYLCASSLVGGFDTFGSGTRLTVV.

The chain has TRBV19 and TRBJ2-1, with D perhaps matching TRBD1 or TRBD2 (6 bases each). CDR1 is LNHDA and CDR2 is SQIVND in the germline V gene (reference sequence). V was pared by 11 bases and J by 4 bases, with 21 bases between. The CDR3 consists of 15 residues. CDR3: CASRGGEQGYNEQFF. DNA of the CDR3: TGTGCCTCGCGAGGCGGGGAACAGGGTTACAATGAGCAGTTCTTC.